The 4 T cell receptor beta chains given below trace back to one sample, sequenced in a study of regulatory T cells in long-lasting Graves disease. The authors built TCR beta libraries using iRepertoire HTBI primers and Arm-PCR of CDR3 regions. TCRdb re-derived calls from the multiplex PCR reads in MiXCR, one entry per CDR3 protein. The table has under 500,000 distinct CDR3 sequences, about 15% seen once; the top ten hold about 10%. Noted time point: newly diagnosed GD, antithyroid drugs for less than 3 months. The TCR library was made from RNA extracted from PBMCs. The sample was also linked to a second study, of T cells in Graves' hyperthyroidism and ophthalmopathy.

The sequenced sample was peripheral blood mononuclear cells (PBMCs), obtained at new diagnosis, from a patient treated with antithyroid drugs. These receptors all come from a woman in her twenties or thirties with Graves disease.

The table lists this clonotype with many counts. CDR3 DNA: TGTGCCAGCAGTTCCCGCCGTTCGGGACTAGCCAAAAACATTCAGTACTTC. It specifies CASSSRRSGLAKNIQYF. This chain links TRBV28 with TRBJ2-4, with D possibly matching TRBD2 (6 bases). CDR1 and CDR2 from the germline V gene are MDHEN and SYDVKM. With 4 bases removed from V and 0 bases from J, the gap between germline ends came to 16 bases. The CDR3 is made up of 17 amino acids.

This clonotype came up many times. The chain combines TRBV15 with TRBJ2-5; D is ambiguous. In germline, CDR1 is LNHNV, CDR2 YYDKDF (reference sequence). The V gene lost 1 base and the J gene lost 4 bases, with 13 bases spanning the gap. CDR3 size: 15 residues. The CDR3: CATSRVALRRETQYF. The CDR3 coding sequence is TGTGCCACCAGCAGAGTGGCCCTTAGGCGAGAGACCCAGTACTTC.

The rearrangement links TRBV19 to TRBJ2-7; no reliable D call. Germline V gene lookup returns CDR1 LNHDA and CDR2 SQIVND (reference sequence). The V end lost 8 bases, the J end lost 4 bases, and 3 bases lay between the germline ends. The CDR3 is 9 amino acids. The CDR3 is CASQYEQYF. DNA for the CDR3: TGTGCCAGTCAGTACGAGCAGTACTTC.

This clonotype was counted a few times. V usage is TRBV9 and J usage is TRBJ2-7; D is undetermined. V lost 0 bases and J lost 0, with 10 bases in between. CDR3 length: 15 residues. Germline V CDR1 and CDR2: SGDLS, YYNGEE. CDR3 sequence reads: CASSVEAAYSYEQYF. CDR3 coding DNA: TGTGCCAGCAGCGTAGAGGCAGCCTACTCCTACGAGCAGTACTTC. The complete variable domain, with remaining parts taken from reference TRBV9 and TRBJ2-7, reads DSGVTQTPKHLITATGQRVTLRCSPRSGDLSVYWYQQSLDQGLQFLIQYYNGEERAKGNILERFSAQQFPDLHSELNLSSLELGDSALYFCASSVEAAYSYEQYFGPGTRLTVT.